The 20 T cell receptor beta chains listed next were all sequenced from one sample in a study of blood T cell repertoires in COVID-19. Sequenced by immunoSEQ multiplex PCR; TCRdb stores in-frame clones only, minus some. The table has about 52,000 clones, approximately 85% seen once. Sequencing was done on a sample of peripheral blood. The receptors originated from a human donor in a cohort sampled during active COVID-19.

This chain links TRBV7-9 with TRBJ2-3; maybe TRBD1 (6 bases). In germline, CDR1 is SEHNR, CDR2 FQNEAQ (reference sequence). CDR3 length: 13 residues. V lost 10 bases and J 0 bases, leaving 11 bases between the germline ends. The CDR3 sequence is CAKRGISTDTQYF. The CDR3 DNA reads TGTGCCAAGAGGGGGATTAGCACAGATACGCAGTATTTT.

The CDR3 coding sequence is TGTGCCAGCTCACCCCAGGGGGCCTACGAGCAGTACTTC. Translation: CASSPQGAYEQYF. The chain recombines TRBV18 with TRBJ2-7, with 7 bases identical to TRBD1. CDR1 KGHSH and CDR2 LQKENI come from the germline V gene. Trimming removed 3 bases from V and 2 bases from J; junction bases left unmatched: 1. The CDR3 spans 13 residues.

CDR3 amino acids: CASRDRDYGYTF. For the CDR3, the DNA is TGTGCCAGCCGGGACAGGGACTATGGCTACACCTTC. This rearrangement joins TRBV2 to TRBJ1-2; TRBD1 matches at 9 bases. The CDR3 spans 12 residues. The germline V gene has CDR1 SNHLY and CDR2 FYNNEI. Trimming cost V 8 bases and J 3 bases; bases outside gene matches: 1.

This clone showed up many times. CDR3 coding DNA: TGTGCCAGTAGTCTTAGCGGGCCCGCTAATGAGCAGTTCTTC. Amino acids: CASSLSGPANEQFF. The rearrangement joins TRBV19 to TRBJ2-1, with TRBD2 matching over 7 bases. The CDR3 has 14 residues. CDR1 and CDR2 from the germline V gene are LNHDA and SQIVND (reference sequence). J was trimmed by 7 bases and V by 5 bases; bases with no gene match: 8.

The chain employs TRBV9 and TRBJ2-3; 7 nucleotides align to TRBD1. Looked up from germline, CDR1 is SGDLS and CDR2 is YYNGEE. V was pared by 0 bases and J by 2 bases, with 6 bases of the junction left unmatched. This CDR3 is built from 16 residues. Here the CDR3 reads CASSVGAGGFTDTQYF. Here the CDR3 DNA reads TGTGCCAGCAGCGTAGGGGCAGGGGGTTTCACAGATACGCAGTATTTT.

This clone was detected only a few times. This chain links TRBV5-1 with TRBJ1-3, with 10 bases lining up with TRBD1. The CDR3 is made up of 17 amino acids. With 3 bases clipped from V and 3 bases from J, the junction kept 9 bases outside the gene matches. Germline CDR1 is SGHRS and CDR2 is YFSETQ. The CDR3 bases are TGCGCCAGCAGCTCCGACGACAGGGGGCGAGGTGGAAACACCATATATTTT. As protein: CASSSDDRGRGGNTIYF.

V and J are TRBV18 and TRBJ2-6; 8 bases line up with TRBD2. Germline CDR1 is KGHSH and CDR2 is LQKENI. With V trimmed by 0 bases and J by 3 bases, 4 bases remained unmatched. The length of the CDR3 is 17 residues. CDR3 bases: TGTGCCAGCTCACCACCGGGACTAGAGGATGGGGCCAACGTCCTGACTTTC. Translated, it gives CASSPPGLEDGANVLTF.

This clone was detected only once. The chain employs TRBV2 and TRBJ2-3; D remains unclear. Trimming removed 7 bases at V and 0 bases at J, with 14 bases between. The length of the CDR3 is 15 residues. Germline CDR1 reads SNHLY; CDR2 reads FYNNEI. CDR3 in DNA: TGTGCCAGCAAGGCCTTTCTGACTAGCACAGATACGCAGTATTTT. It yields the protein CASKAFLTSTDTQYF.

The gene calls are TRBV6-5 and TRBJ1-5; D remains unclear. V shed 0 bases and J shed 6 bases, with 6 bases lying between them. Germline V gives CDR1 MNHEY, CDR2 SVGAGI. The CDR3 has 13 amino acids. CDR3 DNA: TGTGCCAGCAGTTACTCGAACGGTCAGCCCCAGCATTTT. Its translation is CASSYSNGQPQHF.

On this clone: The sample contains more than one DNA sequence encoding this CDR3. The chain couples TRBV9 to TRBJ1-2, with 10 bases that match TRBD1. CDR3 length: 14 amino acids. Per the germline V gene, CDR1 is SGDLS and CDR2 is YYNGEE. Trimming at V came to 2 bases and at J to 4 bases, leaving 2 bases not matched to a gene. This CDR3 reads CASSVGQGTYGYTF. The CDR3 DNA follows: TGTGCCAGCAGCGTGGGACAGGGGACCTATGGCTACACCTTC.

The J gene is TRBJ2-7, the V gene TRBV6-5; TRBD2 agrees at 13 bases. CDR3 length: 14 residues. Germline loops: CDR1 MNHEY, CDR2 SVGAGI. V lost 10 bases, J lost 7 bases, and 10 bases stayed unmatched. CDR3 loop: CATHRTSGGSEQYF. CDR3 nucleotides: TGTGCCACCCATCGGACTAGCGGGGGAAGTGAGCAGTACTTC.

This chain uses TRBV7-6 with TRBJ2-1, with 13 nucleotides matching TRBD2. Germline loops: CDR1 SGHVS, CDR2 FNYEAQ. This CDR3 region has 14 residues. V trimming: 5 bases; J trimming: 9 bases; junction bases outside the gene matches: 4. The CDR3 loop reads CASSPRLAGGEQFF. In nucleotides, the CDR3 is TGTGCCAGCAGCCCCCGACTAGCGGGAGGTGAGCAGTTCTTC.

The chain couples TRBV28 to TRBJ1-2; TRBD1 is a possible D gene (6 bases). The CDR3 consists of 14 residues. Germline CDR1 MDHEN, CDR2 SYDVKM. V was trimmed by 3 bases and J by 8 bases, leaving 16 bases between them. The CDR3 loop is CASSLDSSSGGYTF. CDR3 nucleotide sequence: TGTGCCAGCAGTTTGGACAGCTCTTCGGGCGGCTACACCTTC.

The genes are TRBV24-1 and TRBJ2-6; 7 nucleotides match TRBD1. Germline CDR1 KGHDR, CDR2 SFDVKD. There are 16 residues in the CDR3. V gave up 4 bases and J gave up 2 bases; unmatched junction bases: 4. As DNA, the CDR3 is TGTGCCACCAGTGACCCCACAGGGGCTGGGGCCAACGTCCTGACTTTC. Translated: CATSDPTGAGANVLTF.

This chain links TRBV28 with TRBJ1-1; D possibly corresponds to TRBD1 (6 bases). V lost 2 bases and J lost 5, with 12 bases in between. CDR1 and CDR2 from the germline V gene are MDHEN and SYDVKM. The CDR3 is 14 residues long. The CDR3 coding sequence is TGTGCCAGCAGTTTAACAGGGACATGGACTGAAGCTTTCTTT. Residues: CASSLTGTWTEAFF.

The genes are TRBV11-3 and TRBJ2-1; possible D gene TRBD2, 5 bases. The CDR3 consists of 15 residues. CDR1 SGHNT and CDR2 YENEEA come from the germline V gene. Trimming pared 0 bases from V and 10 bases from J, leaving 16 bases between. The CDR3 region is CASSLEGLVPGEQFF. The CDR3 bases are TGTGCCAGCAGCTTAGAGGGGTTAGTTCCGGGGGAGCAGTTCTTC.

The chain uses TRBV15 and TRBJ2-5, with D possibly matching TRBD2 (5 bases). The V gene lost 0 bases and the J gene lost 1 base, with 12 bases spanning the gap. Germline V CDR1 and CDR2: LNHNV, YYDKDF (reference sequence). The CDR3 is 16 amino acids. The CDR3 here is CATSREVGSFQETQYF. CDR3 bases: TGTGCCACCAGCAGAGAGGTAGGGAGTTTCCAAGAGACCCAGTACTTC.

CDR3 residues: CASSKSVGQFSGNTIYF. DNA of the CDR3: TGTGCCAGCAGCAAATCAGTGGGACAGTTCTCTGGAAACACCATATATTTT. V gene TRBV21-1 combines with J gene TRBJ1-3; TRBD1, the D gene given by the table, was not confirmed from the DNA. TRBV21-1 is listed as a pseudogene. The CDR3 consists of 17 residues.

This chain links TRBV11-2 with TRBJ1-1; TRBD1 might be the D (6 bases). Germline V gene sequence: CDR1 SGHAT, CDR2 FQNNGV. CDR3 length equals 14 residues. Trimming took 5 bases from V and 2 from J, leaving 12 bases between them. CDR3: CASSPQGHNTEAFF. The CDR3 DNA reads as TGTGCCAGCAGCCCCCAGGGGCACAACACTGAAGCTTTCTTT.

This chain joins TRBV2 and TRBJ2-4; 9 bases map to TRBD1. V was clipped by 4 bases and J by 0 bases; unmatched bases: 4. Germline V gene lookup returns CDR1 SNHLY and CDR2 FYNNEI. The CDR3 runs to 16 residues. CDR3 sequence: CASSGGDRVAKNIQYF. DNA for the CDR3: TGTGCCAGCAGTGGGGGGGACAGGGTAGCCAAAAACATTCAGTACTTC.